This T cell receptor beta chain comes out of a study of blood T cell repertoires in COVID-19. V shed 2 bases and J 2 bases; nucleotides not matched to a gene: 3. CDR3 length: 14 residues. Germline lookup yields CDR1 SGHDT and CDR2 YYEEEE. Seattle patients were enrolled while actively infected and followed longitudinally. The table came from immunoSEQ multiplex PCR; TCRdb's copy has only in-frame clones and leaves some out. Of more than 100,000 clones listed, around 87% are singletons. The TCR sequence derives from an older woman with COVID-19, enrolled during active disease. The gene calls are TRBV5-6 and TRBJ1-2; TRBD1 matches 7 bases. The sequencing input was peripheral blood. This CDR3 is CASSFAGGNYGYTF. The CDR3 DNA reads as TGTGCCAGCAGCTTCGCAGGGGGGAACTATGGCTACACCTTC.